These T cell receptor beta chains were read from a single sample in a study of graft-versus-host responses after intestinal transplantation. Data came from immunoSEQ multiplex PCR; TCRdb stores just in-frame clones and leaves some out. The table records 99,000 or so clones, more than 75% of them present only once. This material consisted of PBMCs, taken 255 days after intestinal transplant. The source is a human patient who received an intestinal transplant, so some T cells may come from the graft donor. Both conserved end residues are part of each CDR3. Fields, in order: J gene, clone size, D gene, V gene, CDR3 protein, CDR3 DNA. A D gene is named only where the DNA matches it firmly. Clone size is stated in some rows and not others, as once, few, many or a class when expanded.

TRBJ2-1,NA,TRBD2,TRBV4-1,CASSQVRSGGADEQFF,TGCGCCAGCAGCCAAGTGCGTAGCGGGGGGGCAGATGAGCAGTTCTTC
TRBJ1-1,NA,NA,TRBV11-3,CASSLEGGHGEAFF,TGTGCCAGCAGCTTAGAGGGGGGGCACGGTGAAGCTTTCTTT
TRBJ2-7,NA,NA,TRBV5-6,CASSLVPGEYYEQYF,TGTGCCAGCAGCTTGGTTCCAGGAGAATACTACGAGCAGTACTTC
TRBJ2-3,NA,NA,TRBV5-1,CASSLGNTDTQYF,TGCGCCAGCAGCTTGGGTAACACAGATACGCAGTATTTT
TRBJ1-2,NA,TRBD1,TRBV5-1,CASSLPGQGAPSSNYGYTF,TGCGCCAGCAGCCTTCCGGGACAGGGGGCCCCCTCCTCTAACTATGGCTACACCTTC
TRBJ2-5,few,TRBD2,TRBV5-1,CASSIQRGPQETQYF,TGCGCCAGCAGCATTCAGCGGGGGCCACAAGAGACCCAGTACTTC
TRBJ2-3,NA,NA,TRBV7-2,CASSSTDFFTDTQYF,TGTGCCAGCAGCTCTACAGATTTCTTCACAGATACGCAGTATTTT
TRBJ1-1,NA,NA,TRBV29-1,CSVGGGDTGTEAFF,TGCAGCGTTGGAGGGGGGGACACGGGGACTGAAGCTTTCTTT
TRBJ2-1,NA,TRBD2,TRBV7-9,CASSSLAGAPPFSYNEQFF,TGTGCCAGCAGCTCCCTAGCGGGGGCCCCGCCTTTCTCCTACAATGAGCAGTTCTTC
TRBJ1-3,few,NA,TRBV9,CASSGGGRGNTIYF,TGTGCCAGCAGCGGGGGCGGACGGGGAAACACCATATATTTT
TRBJ1-6,NA,NA,TRBV27,CASSLGAGNSPLHF,TGTGCCAGCAGTTTAGGGGCGGGGAATTCACCCCTCCACTTT
TRBJ2-1,NA,NA,TRBV30,CAWSFLNEQFF,TGTGCCTGGAGCTTCCTAAATGAGCAGTTCTTC
TRBJ1-6,NA,NA,TRBV6-5,CASSPKQENSPLHF,TGTGCCAGCAGCCCGAAACAGGAGAATTCACCCCTCCACTTT
TRBJ2-2,NA,NA,TRBV5-4,CASSLARINTGELFF,TGTGCCAGCAGCTTGGCCAGGATAAACACCGGGGAGCTGTTTTTT
TRBJ2-1,once,TRBD2,TRBV7-9,CASSFERGGEVEQFF,TGTGCCAGCAGCTTTGAGCGGGGGGGAGAAGTTGAGCAGTTCTTC
TRBJ1-2,NA,NA,TRBV5-4,CASSLESTLANYGYTF,TGTGCCAGCAGCTTGGAATCGACCCTCGCTAACTATGGCTACACCTTC
TRBJ1-2,NA,NA,TRBV6-1,CASSGGIGVGYTF,TGTGCCAGCAGTGGAGGGATCGGGGTTGGCTACACCTTC
TRBJ1-4,NA,NA,TRBV4-2,CASKGDGTNEKLFF,TGTGCCAGCAAAGGGGACGGAACTAATGAAAAACTGTTTTTT
TRBJ1-1,NA,NA,TRBV7-6,CASSLRSGHTEAFF,TGTGCCAGCAGCTTAAGGAGCGGCCACACTGAAGCTTTCTTT
TRBJ1-5,NA,NA,TRBV15,CATSRRPGNGQPQHF,TGTGCCACCAGCAGAAGGCCAGGGAATGGCCAGCCCCAGCATTTT
TRBJ2-2,NA,NA,TRBV11-2,CASSARQGAGELFF,TGTGCCAGCAGCGCCCGCCAGGGAGCCGGGGAGCTGTTTTTT
TRBJ1-5,NA,NA,TRBV4-1,CASSPGVWGGINQPQHF,TGCGCCAGCAGCCCCGGGGTTTGGGGGGGGATCAATCAGCCCCAGCATTTT
TRBJ1-5,NA,TRBD1,TRBV19,CASSIDLEQGPNQPQHF,TGTGCCAGTAGTATAGATCTAGAACAGGGGCCCAATCAGCCCCAGCATTTT
TRBJ2-7,NA,NA,TRBV7-2,CASSSDLREQYF,TGTGCCAGCAGCTCGGATTTGCGCGAGCAGTACTTC
TRBJ2-3,NA,NA,TRBV4-1,CASSQGLVGRKDTQYF,TGCGCCAGCAGCCAAGGGTTGGTGGGTCGGAAAGATACGCAGTATTTT
TRBJ2-1,NA,NA,TRBV7-8,CASSPDLFEQFF,TGTGCCAGCAGCCCGGACTTGTTTGAGCAGTTCTTC
TRBJ2-3,NA,NA,TRBV5-1,CASSLMGLTDTQYF,TGCGCCAGCAGCTTGATGGGACTCACAGATACGCAGTATTTT
TRBJ1-4,once,TRBD1,TRBV18,CASSPPGQGIEKLFF,TGTGCCAGCTCACCACCGGGACAGGGGATTGAAAAACTGTTTTTT
TRBJ2-2,NA,NA,TRBV11-2,CASSSNTYNTGELFF,TGTGCCAGCAGCTCGAACACCTATAACACCGGGGAGCTGTTTTTT
TRBJ2-7,NA,NA,TRBV5-1,CASSLVSGDFPYEQYF,TGCGCCAGCAGCTTGGTCTCAGGGGACTTCCCCTACGAGCAGTACTTC
TRBJ1-5,NA,NA,TRBV11-2,CASSPGARQPQHF,TGTGCCAGCAGCCCCGGGGCACGACAGCCCCAGCATTTT
TRBJ2-3,NA,TRBD2,TRBV28,CASSFSGRADTQYF,TGTGCCAGCAGTTTTAGCGGGAGGGCAGATACGCAGTATTTT
TRBJ2-1,NA,NA,TRBV19,CASSMVWDNEQFF,TGTGCCAGTAGTATGGTCTGGGACAATGAGCAGTTCTTC
TRBJ2-2,NA,TRBD1,TRBV7-3,CASSPGDRDTGELFF,TGTGCCAGCAGCCCAGGGGACAGGGATACCGGGGAGCTGTTTTTT
TRBJ1-1,NA,NA,TRBV4-1,CASSQDNTEAFF,TGCGCCAGCAGCCAAGACAACACTGAAGCTTTCTTT
TRBJ2-2,NA,NA,TRBV2,CASSEQDTGELFF,TGTGCCAGCAGTGAACAGGATACCGGGGAGCTGTTTTTT
TRBJ1-1,NA,NA,TRBV6-1,CASRPTRLGTEAFF,TGTGCCAGCAGACCGACAAGATTGGGTACTGAAGCTTTCTTT
TRBJ1-6,NA,NA,TRBV5-1,CASSLGQENSPLHF,TGCGCCAGCAGCTTGGGACAGGAGAATTCACCCCTCCACTTT
TRBJ2-1,NA,TRBD2,TRBV7-3,CASSLSPIGAGDNEQFF,TGTGCCAGCAGCCTATCGCCTATAGGGGCGGGAGACAATGAGCAGTTCTTC
TRBJ2-1,NA,TRBD1,TRBV19,CASRTTGGPQDSEQFF,TGTGCCAGTAGAACTACAGGGGGACCCCAGGATAGTGAGCAGTTCTTC
TRBJ1-1,NA,TRBD1,TRBV29-1,CSATTGAEAFF,TGCAGCGCTACTACAGGGGCTGAAGCTTTCTTT
TRBJ1-1,once,NA,TRBV4-2,CASTPGGAGLLGTEAFF,TGTGCCAGCACCCCGGGGGGGGCAGGCCTTTTGGGCACTGAAGCTTTCTTT
TRBJ2-7,NA,NA,TRBV5-1,CASSTTSSPGHEQYF,TGCGCCAGCAGCACTACTAGCTCCCCTGGACACGAGCAGTACTTC
TRBJ1-2,NA,NA,TRBV13,CASSLALPDPGYTF,TGTGCCAGCAGCTTAGCCCTGCCAGATCCCGGCTACACCTTC
TRBJ1-2,NA,NA,TRBV6-4,CASSDNYGYTF,TGTGCCAGCAGTGACAACTATGGCTACACCTTC
TRBJ2-3,NA,NA,TRBV1,CTSSQVRGTSGRGSDTQYF,TGCACCAGCAGCCAAGTCCGAGGGACTAGCGGGAGGGGGTCAGATACGCAGTATTTT
TRBJ1-3,few,NA,TRBV5-4,CASSLGTAGYSGNTIYF,TGTGCCAGCAGCTTGGGGACAGCTGGATACTCTGGAAACACCATATATTTT
TRBJ2-3,few,TRBD2,TRBV7-3,CASSLGTSGGALSTDTQYF,TGTGCCAGCAGCTTAGGGACTAGCGGGGGGGCCTTAAGCACAGATACGCAGTATTTT
TRBJ2-1,few,TRBD2,TRBV6-1,CASSVEVAGADEQFF,TGTGCCAGCAGTGTCGAGGTAGCGGGAGCGGATGAGCAGTTCTTC
TRBJ1-1,NA,NA,TRBV19,CASTLGRAGYTMNTEAFF,TGTGCCAGTACCCTTGGGAGGGCAGGGTATACGATGAACACTGAAGCTTTCTTT
TRBJ1-1,NA,TRBD1,TRBV9,CASSVEEGTGAFF,TGTGCCAGCAGCGTAGAAGAAGGGACAGGAGCTTTCTTT
TRBJ1-1,NA,NA,TRBV19,CASSMGHMNTEAFF,TGTGCCAGTAGTATGGGACACATGAACACTGAAGCTTTCTTT
TRBJ2-5,NA,TRBD1,TRBV9,CASSSRTGEGTQYF,TGTGCCAGCAGCTCCCGGACAGGCGAAGGGACCCAGTACTTC